In its sample, the clone carrying this T cell receptor (beta chain) was seen once. This sample includes further DNA sequences coding for the same CDR3. This specimen comes from a study of blood T cell repertoires in COVID-19. Original processing methods: Reference gene primer amplification gave estimated nucleated cell counts. Assay used: immunoSEQ multiplex PCR; TCRdb lists only in-frame clones, some missing. The V and J calls and clone size are taken from that table; D and trimming were inferred from the DNA. Of about 56,000 clones listed, around 80% are singletons. Trimming shortened V by 8 bases and J by 6 bases, and 17 bases separated the two germline ends. Per germline, CDR1 SEHNR and CDR2 FQNEAQ (reference sequence). CDR3 length: 14 residues.

The sequence was obtained from a woman aged 80 or older with acute or convalescent COVID-19. Input material: peripheral blood. This sequence joins TRBV7-9 and TRBJ1-5, with D possibly matching TRBD1 (5 bases). The CDR3 is CASSLGGGAQPQHF. The CDR3 bases are TGTGCCAGCTCCCTAGGTGGAGGGGCTCAGCCCCAGCATTTT.